The sequence of this TCR beta chain was determined in a study of blood T cell repertoires in COVID-19. At the level of the study: Acute and convalescent COVID-19 specimens originated in the United States, Italy and Spain. PBMCs, B-cell-depleted T cells, or T cells provided the cDNA or gDNA that made up the material.

This clone was seen just once. This CDR3 region has 17 residues. Germline V CDR1 and CDR2: KGHDR, SFDVKD. Losses at the gene ends were 3 bases for V and 9 bases for J; bases not matched to a gene: 8. Original processing notes: Amplified reference gene primers provided the basis for estimating nucleated cell counts. Using immunoSEQ multiplex PCR, the repertoire was profiled, and TCRdb retains in-frame clones only, with some absent. V and J calls and clone size come straight from that table; D and trimming were deduced from the DNA. Among under 200,000 clones listed, about nine tenths were seen once. The source material was peripheral blood. The genes are TRBV24-1 and TRBJ2-1; 15 bases map to TRBD2. The sequence was collected from a man aged 18 to 29 with acute or convalescent COVID-19. CDR3 in amino acids: CATSDLGLAGGFGEQFF. The CDR3 region has the DNA TGTGCCACCAGTGATCTGGGACTAGCGGGAGGTTTTGGTGAGCAGTTCTTC.